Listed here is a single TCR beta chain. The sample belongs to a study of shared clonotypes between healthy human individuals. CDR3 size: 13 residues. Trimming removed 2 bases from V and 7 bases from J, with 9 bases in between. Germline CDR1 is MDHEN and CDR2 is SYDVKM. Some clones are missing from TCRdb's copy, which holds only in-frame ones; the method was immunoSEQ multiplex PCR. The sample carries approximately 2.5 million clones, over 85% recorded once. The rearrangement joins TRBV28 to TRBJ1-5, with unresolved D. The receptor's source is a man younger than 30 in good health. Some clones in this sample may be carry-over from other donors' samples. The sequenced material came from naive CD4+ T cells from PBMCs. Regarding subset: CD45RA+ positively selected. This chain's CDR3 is CASSLNMDQPQHF. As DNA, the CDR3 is TGTGCCAGCAGTTTAAATATGGACCAGCCCCAGCATTTT.